The sample holds a few counts of the clone carrying this T cell receptor (beta chain). The antigen is unknown. These data come from a study of human T cells and chemical hapten exposure. Study context: It was small differences in pooled library volume that mainly caused per-sample TCR yields to vary. General observations from the study: TCRs whose frequency exceeded 1 in 1000 remained the same following DPC sensitization.

Indicated time point: healthy volunteer bleed at 6 weeks. It was from unfractionated whole blood that total RNA was extracted. The study's library attached unique molecular identifiers to single cDNA molecules. Per the study methods: Samples had a median of about 96,000 TCRs, ranging roughly 20,000 to 700,000. TCRdb used MiXCR to reprocess the RACE reads, holding one entry per CDR3 protein. The V and J calls here are based on TCRdb, not the publication. Of fewer than 85,000 distinct CDR3 sequences detected, approximately 8% appear once; the ten largest clones hold over 1.5%. The sample was whole blood. The sequence was obtained from a male donor in good health. Some clones in this sample may be carry-over from other donors' samples.

This CDR3 reads CASSPLAGLTDTQYF. The CDR3 bases are TGTGCCAGCAGCCCACTAGCGGGATTGACAGATACGCAGTATTTT. The V gene is TRBV6-6, the J gene TRBJ2-3; the match to TRBD2 covers 10 bases. The germline CDR1 and CDR2 sequences are MNHNY and SVGAGI (reference sequence). CDR3 length: 15 amino acids. V lost 6 bases, J lost 3 bases, and 6 bases stayed unmatched.